A single sample is the source of the 17 T cell receptor beta chains below, sequenced in a study of monozygotic twins with inflammatory bowel disease. Following a re-call of the 5' RACE reads, TCRdb has one entry per CDR3 protein and lacks DNA. The table lists 300,000 to 350,000 distinct CDR3 sequences. Source material: blood. All receptors derive from a human donor with ulcerative colitis or Crohn's disease, or a healthy co-twin of an affected twin (not recorded which).

This chain joins TRBV24-1 and TRBJ2-6. CDR3 length: 15 amino acids. CDR1 and CDR2 from the germline V gene are KGHDR and SFDVKD. The CDR3 here is CATSDDHSGANVLTF.

The CDR3 here is CSVEKGAESYTQYF. V and J are TRBV29-1 and TRBJ2-3; TCRdb's assignment of TRBD1 cannot be checked, as there is no DNA. Germline lookup yields CDR1 SQVTM and CDR2 ANQGSEA. CDR3 length: 14 residues.

The chain has TRBV12-3 or TRBV12-4 and TRBJ2-5; without DNA, the TCRdb call of TRBD2 cannot be checked. The CDR3 is 15 amino acids. Here the CDR3 reads CASSRGPQVGETQYF.

This chain joins TRBV4-2 and TRBJ2-2; TCRdb reports TRBD1, a call that lacks DNA to check it against. The CDR3 spans 17 residues. Germline loops: CDR1 LGHNA, CDR2 YNFKEQ. The CDR3 region is CASSQVATGGDTGELFF.

The V and J genes are TRBV20-1 and TRBJ2-2; TCRdb's D call, TRBD1, is unchecked because there is no DNA. CDR3 length: 12 amino acids. Germline CDR1 DFQATT, CDR2 SNEGSKA (reference sequence). The CDR3 region is CSASQGSGELFF.

The chain couples TRBV6-6 to TRBJ1-6; with no DNA, the TCRdb D assignment of TRBD1 cannot be verified. Germline CDR1 and CDR2: MNHNY and SVGAGI (reference sequence). CDR3 size: 14 residues. CDR3 loop: CASSYDRDNSPLHF.

The genes are TRBV7-6 and TRBJ1-3; TCRdb reports TRBD1, a call that lacks DNA to check it against. The CDR3 loop spans 16 amino acids. Looked up from germline, CDR1 is SGHVS and CDR2 is FNYEAQ. CDR3 loop: CASSLNVGGAGNTIYF.

J is TRBJ1-5 and V is TRBV28; TCRdb gives TRBD1 as the D gene, but with no DNA this cannot be confirmed. CDR1 is MDHEN, CDR2 SYDVKM, per germline. The CDR3 is 17 amino acids. CDR3 sequence: CASSPLGGGRMDQPQHF.

The chain carries TRBV18 and TRBJ2-3; TCRdb proposes TRBD1, but this gene call is untestable without DNA. The CDR3 covers 15 residues. Germline-derived CDR1 and CDR2 are KGHSH and LQKENI. The CDR3 sequence: CASSPRQTSTDTQYF.

V and J are TRBV3-1 and TRBJ2-1; TCRdb indicates TRBD2, and absent DNA this call remains unverified. The CDR3 contains 14 residues. Germline V gives CDR1 LGHDT, CDR2 YNNKEL (reference sequence). CDR3 residues: CASSQDWRGLVLFF.

The genes are TRBV5-1 and TRBJ1-1. CDR1 and CDR2 from the germline V gene are SGHRS and YFSETQ. The CDR3 spans 13 residues. The CDR3 loop is CASSQNANTEAFF.

The chain employs TRBV24-1 and TRBJ2-1; the TRBD1 assignment by TCRdb is unverifiable without DNA. In germline, CDR1 is KGHDR, CDR2 SFDVKD. The CDR3 runs to 16 residues. This CDR3 is CATSDSSRPVYNEQFF.

This chain uses TRBV5-1 with TRBJ1-3. Germline V gene data show CDR1 as SGHRS and CDR2 as YFSETQ. The CDR3 extends over 16 amino acids. This CDR3 reads CASSPGTAVGGNTIYF.

The chain joins TRBV19 to TRBJ2-1; as DNA is missing, the TRBD2 call by TCRdb cannot be tested. Germline V gene lookup returns CDR1 LNHDA and CDR2 SQIVND (reference sequence). The length of the CDR3 is 14 residues. CDR3 sequence reads: CASSIGRGGNEQFF.

This sequence joins TRBV20-1 and TRBJ2-3. Germline CDR1 is DFQATT and CDR2 is SNEGSKA (reference sequence). There are 12 residues in the CDR3. The CDR3 sequence: CSARLTTDTQYF.

The chain uses TRBV29-1 and TRBJ1-2; the TCRdb call, TRBD1, lacks DNA for checking. Germline assignment: CDR1 SQVTM and CDR2 ANQGSEA. CDR3 length: 16 amino acids. CDR3 amino acids: CSVEDIGRGAGYGYTF.

The chain joins TRBV4-1 to TRBJ2-3; without DNA, the TCRdb call of TRBD2 cannot be checked. The CDR3 sequence is 15 residues long. Germline assignment: CDR1 MGHRA and CDR2 YSYEKL. This CDR3 reads CASSQVSGRPLAQYF.